This is a list of T cell receptor beta chains from one sample in a study of spatial heterogeneity in lung cancer. MiXCR was run by TCRdb on the 5' RACE reads, yielding one entry per CDR3 protein. The sample consists of about 48,000 distinct CDR3 sequences, approximately 5.7% of them appearing once. The source was PBMCs, collected at surgery. These TCRs come from a male donor with early-stage non-small cell lung cancer. Both conserved end residues are part of each CDR3. A D gene is named only where the DNA matches it firmly. Clone size is shown for a subset of rows, as once, few, many or a class of expanded clone.

d_gene,abundance,j_gene,v_gene,CDR3aa,CDR3nt
TRBD2,many,TRBJ2-7,TRBV29-1,CSVVGTSGRSSYEQYF,TGCAGCGTTGTTGGGACTAGCGGGAGGAGCTCCTACGAGCAGTACTTC
.,many,TRBJ1-5,TRBV20-1,CSVLNRAGQPQHF,TGCAGTGTCCTAAACAGGGCAGGCCAGCCCCAGCATTTT
.,medium-sized,TRBJ2-3,TRBV6-5,CASSYSGLSSDTQYF,TGTGCCAGCAGTTACTCGGGGCTGAGCTCAGATACGCAGTATTTT
.,many,TRBJ2-7,TRBV21-1,CASSKRFPGTETYEQYF,TGTGCCAGCAGCAAGAGATTCCCCGGGACAGAGACCTACGAGCAGTACTTC
.,.,TRBJ1-1,TRBV3-1,CASSQVGVLRTEAFF,TGTGCCAGCAGCCAAGTCGGGGTCCTAAGGACTGAAGCTTTCTTT
.,many,TRBJ1-1,TRBV18,CASSPQQNTEAFF,TGTGCCAGCTCACCTCAGCAGAACACTGAAGCTTTCTTT
TRBD2,medium-sized,TRBJ2-7,TRBV20-1,CSARGLAGKSYEQYF,TGCAGTGCTAGAGGACTAGCGGGGAAATCCTACGAGCAGTACTTC
.,many,TRBJ2-7,TRBV20-1,CSARDRAGTYEQYF,TGCAGTGCTAGAGATAGGGCGGGCACTTACGAGCAGTACTTC
.,many,TRBJ2-1,TRBV11-2,CASSPREIGYNEQFF,TGTGCCAGCAGCCCCCGGGAGATCGGGTACAATGAGCAGTTCTTC
.,many,TRBJ2-3,TRBV6-1,CASSPSISDTQYF,TGTGCCAGCAGTCCTAGTATCTCAGATACGCAGTATTTT
.,many,TRBJ1-1,TRBV5-5,CASSFGLRGDTEAFF,TGTGCCAGCAGCTTTGGTCTGAGGGGAGACACTGAAGCTTTCTTT
TRBD2,many,TRBJ2-7,TRBV28,CASSPGLVENYEQYF,TGTGCCAGCAGTCCTGGACTAGTTGAGAACTACGAGCAGTACTTC
.,many,TRBJ1-3,TRBV2,CASTLDLNSGNTIYF,TGTGCCAGCACTCTAGACTTGAACTCTGGAAACACCATATATTTT
.,many,TRBJ2-5,TRBV5-1,CASIPGGAGPGRTQYF,TGCGCCAGCATCCCTGGCGGGGCAGGCCCCGGACGGACCCAGTACTTC
.,many,TRBJ2-2,TRBV19,CASSPRVTRGGELFF,TGTGCCAGTAGTCCCCGGGTCACGAGAGGGGGGGAGCTGTTTTTT
TRBD1,many,TRBJ2-7,TRBV7-6,CASSSTGSSYEQYF,TGTGCCAGCAGCTCGACAGGGTCCTCCTACGAGCAGTACTTC
.,many,TRBJ2-7,TRBV21-1,CASSKGRDEQYF,TGTGCCAGCAGCAAAGGACGGGACGAGCAGTACTTC
.,many,TRBJ2-7,TRBV19,CASGNHRESEQYF,TGTGCCAGTGGGAATCACCGGGAATCCGAGCAGTACTTC
TRBD1,many,TRBJ1-1,TRBV6-1,CASSDDRGYTEAFF,TGTGCCAGCAGTGACGACAGGGGATATACTGAAGCTTTCTTT
TRBD1,few,TRBJ2-7,TRBV7-9,CASSLTTGVYEQYF,TGTGCCAGCAGCTTAACCACAGGGGTCTACGAGCAGTACTTC
.,many,TRBJ2-1,TRBV9,CASSVVARGGEQFF,TGTGCCAGCAGCGTAGTCGCCCGGGGAGGTGAGCAGTTCTTC
.,many,TRBJ2-5,TRBV11-3,CASSVGLQETQYF,TGTGCCAGCAGCGTGGGACTTCAAGAGACCCAGTACTTC
TRBD1,many,TRBJ1-1,TRBV28,CASLQGGVGGTEAFF,TGTGCCAGCCTCCAGGGGGGGGTAGGGGGCACTGAAGCTTTCTTT
.,many,TRBJ1-2,TRBV7-6,CASSLAGAGGYTF,TGTGCCAGCAGCTTAGCAGGCGCCGGTGGCTACACCTTC
TRBD2,.,TRBJ2-1,TRBV28,CASSFRTSGRSSYNEQFF,TGTGCCAGCAGTTTCCGGACTAGCGGGCGAAGCTCCTACAATGAGCAGTTCTTC
TRBD1,many,TRBJ1-6,TRBV27,CASRSGGAGNSPLHF,TGTGCCAGCAGGTCAGGGGGCGCCGGGAATTCACCCCTCCACTTT
TRBD2,.,TRBJ2-1,TRBV12-3/TRBV12-4,CASSLFGLGSYNEQFF,TGTGCCAGCAGTTTATTCGGACTAGGGTCCTACAATGAGCAGTTCTTC
.,many,TRBJ2-7,TRBV23-1,CASSQSKSPAGYEQYF,TGCGCCAGCAGTCAATCGAAATCCCCCGCCGGCTACGAGCAGTACTTC
TRBD1,many,TRBJ2-7,TRBV5-6,CASSFNRGQNEQYF,TGTGCCAGCAGCTTTAACAGGGGGCAGAACGAGCAGTACTTC
.,many,TRBJ2-5,TRBV7-3,CASSFGSGETQYF,TGTGCCAGCAGTTTCGGCTCCGGGGAGACCCAGTACTTC
TRBD1,many,TRBJ2-5,TRBV6-1,CASSANRGLGETQYF,TGTGCCAGCAGTGCGAACAGGGGATTAGGAGAGACCCAGTACTTC
.,many,TRBJ1-2,TRBV12-3/TRBV12-4,CASSPYADQFYGYTF,TGTGCCAGCAGTCCTTACGCCGACCAATTCTATGGCTACACCTTC
.,many,TRBJ2-1,TRBV29-1,CSVEDPLAHEQFF,TGCAGCGTTGAAGATCCCCTAGCCCATGAGCAGTTCTTC
TRBD1,many,TRBJ1-5,TRBV10-3,CAISDRDRGAYQPQHF,TGTGCCATCAGTGACCGGGACAGGGGTGCGTATCAGCCCCAGCATTTT
TRBD1,many,TRBJ1-2,TRBV13,CASSLRDRGNYGYTF,TGTGCCAGCAGCTTAAGGGACAGGGGGAACTATGGCTACACCTTC
TRBD1,many,TRBJ2-3,TRBV20-1,CSATGAVVTDTQYF,TGCAGTGCCACAGGGGCCGTTGTCACAGATACGCAGTATTTT
TRBD2,many,TRBJ2-3,TRBV5-4,CASSRTVGEGSDTQYF,TGTGCCAGCAGCCGGACGGTGGGGGAGGGATCAGATACGCAGTATTTT
TRBD1,many,TRBJ2-7,TRBV18,CASSPGTGNEQYF,TGTGCCAGCTCACCCGGGACAGGGAACGAGCAGTACTTC
.,many,TRBJ2-2,TRBV2,CASRGKSARSTGELFF,TGTGCCAGCAGGGGGAAGTCCGCACGAAGCACCGGGGAGCTGTTTTTT
TRBD2,many,TRBJ2-3,TRBV20-1,CSARPTGTSSTDTQYF,TGCAGTGCCAGACCTACCGGGACTAGCTCGACAGATACGCAGTATTTT
TRBD1,many,TRBJ1-5,TRBV19,CASSMTLEDRKRPQHF,TGTGCCAGTAGCATGACCTTAGAGGACAGGAAACGGCCCCAGCATTTT
.,many,TRBJ2-2,TRBV19,CASKQARSGELFF,TGTGCCAGTAAACAGGCCCGGTCCGGGGAGCTGTTTTTT
TRBD2,.,TRBJ2-7,TRBV29-1,CSVRRAGVLEQYF,TGCAGCGTGAGACGAGCGGGAGTGTTAGAGCAGTACTTC
.,many,TRBJ2-2,TRBV6-5,CASSYRVRGELFF,TGTGCCAGCAGTTACAGGGTTCGGGGGGAGCTGTTTTTT
TRBD1,many,TRBJ1-2,TRBV12-3/TRBV12-4,CASRRPGQGNGYTF,TGTGCCAGCAGGCGGCCGGGACAGGGAAATGGCTACACCTTC
.,many,TRBJ1-1,TRBV14,CASSQDVGDYTEAFF,TGTGCCAGCAGCCAAGATGTGGGGGACTACACTGAAGCTTTCTTT